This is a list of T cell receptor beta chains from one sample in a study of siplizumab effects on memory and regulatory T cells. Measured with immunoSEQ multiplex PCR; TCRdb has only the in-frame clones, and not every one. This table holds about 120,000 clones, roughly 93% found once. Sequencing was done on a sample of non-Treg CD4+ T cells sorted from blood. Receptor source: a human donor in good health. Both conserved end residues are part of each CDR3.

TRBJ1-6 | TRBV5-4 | CASSLGGVDNSPLHF
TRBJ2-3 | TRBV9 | CASSSDWRTDTQYF
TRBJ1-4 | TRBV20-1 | CSARASKLFF
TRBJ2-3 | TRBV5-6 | CASSRDRGAQYF
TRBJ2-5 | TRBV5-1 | CASSLVQETQYF
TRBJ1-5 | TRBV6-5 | CASGWSNQPQHF
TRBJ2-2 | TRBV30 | CAWGQGGGELFF
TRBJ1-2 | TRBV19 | CASTPPQGYYGYTF
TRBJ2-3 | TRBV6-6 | CASTNRSVTDTQYF
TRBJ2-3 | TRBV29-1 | CSARGSSGGTDTQYF
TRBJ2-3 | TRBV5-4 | CASGGSGGFTDTQYF
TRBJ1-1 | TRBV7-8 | CASSRDILREVAFF
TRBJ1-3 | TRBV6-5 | CASSPTAGAGNTIYF
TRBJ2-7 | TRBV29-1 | CSVRLTRTVSYEQYF
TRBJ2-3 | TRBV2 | CASSLGTSRDTQYF
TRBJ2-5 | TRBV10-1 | CASSGYYRGKPYF
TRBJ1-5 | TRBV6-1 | CASSVSQGGGNQPQHF
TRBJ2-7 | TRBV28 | CASSLGQKYEQYF
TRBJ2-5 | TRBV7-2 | CASSLAGGGAQYF
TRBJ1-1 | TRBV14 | CASSQRTTRFPTEAFF
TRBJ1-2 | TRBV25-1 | CASRRQGTFYGYTF
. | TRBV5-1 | CASSSGQGDYEQYF
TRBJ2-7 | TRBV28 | CASRDRAPNHEQYF
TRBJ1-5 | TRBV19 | CASSRGQVGNQPQHF
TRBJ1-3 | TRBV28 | CASSGGTPRGNTIYF
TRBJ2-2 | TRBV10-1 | CASSRTARDTGELFF
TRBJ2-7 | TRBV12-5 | CASGLNAGTGTYEQYF
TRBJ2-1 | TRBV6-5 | CASSYAGSLPSEQFF
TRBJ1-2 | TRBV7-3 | CASSRTGGEGYTF
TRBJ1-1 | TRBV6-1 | CAISLPLPPVLF
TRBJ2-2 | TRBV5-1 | CASSPDVNTGELFF
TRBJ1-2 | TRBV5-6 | CASSPTGTDYGYTF
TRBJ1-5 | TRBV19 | CASTFFWDRLYSNQPQHF
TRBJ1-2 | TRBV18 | CASSPDQGYTF
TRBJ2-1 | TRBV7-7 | CASSKLAGSYNEQFF
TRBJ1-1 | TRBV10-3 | CATETGQGGNTEAFF
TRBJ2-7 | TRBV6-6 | CASSYLDRVYEQYF
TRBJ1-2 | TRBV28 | CASTGFSGVGAYGYTF
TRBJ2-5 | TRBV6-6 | CASSYVTKETQYF
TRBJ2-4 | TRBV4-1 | CASSQGYSGTGGTQYF
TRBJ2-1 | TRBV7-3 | CASSMSGLPYNEQFF
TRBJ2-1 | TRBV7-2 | CASSLLAALYNEQFF
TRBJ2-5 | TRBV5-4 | CASSFWTREMETQYF
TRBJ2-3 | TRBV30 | CAWSPRAGSDTQYF
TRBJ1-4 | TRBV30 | CENGTGTAKLFF